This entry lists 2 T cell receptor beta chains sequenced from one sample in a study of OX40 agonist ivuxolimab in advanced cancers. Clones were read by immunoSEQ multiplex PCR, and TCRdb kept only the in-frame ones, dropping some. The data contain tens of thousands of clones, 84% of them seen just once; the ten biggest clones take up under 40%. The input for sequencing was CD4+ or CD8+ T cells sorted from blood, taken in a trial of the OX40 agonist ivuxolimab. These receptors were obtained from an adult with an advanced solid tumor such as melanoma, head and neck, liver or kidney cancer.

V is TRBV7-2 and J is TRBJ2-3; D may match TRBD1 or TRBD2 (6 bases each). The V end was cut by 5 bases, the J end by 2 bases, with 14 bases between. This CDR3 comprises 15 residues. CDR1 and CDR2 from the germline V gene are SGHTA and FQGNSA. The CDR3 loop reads CASSKEGGFTDTQYF. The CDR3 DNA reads TGTGCCAGCAGCAAAGAGGGGGGCTTCACAGATACGCAGTATTTT. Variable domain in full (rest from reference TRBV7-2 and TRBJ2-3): GAGVSQSPSNKVTEKGKDVELRCDPISGHTALYWYRQSLGQGLEFLIYFQGNSAPDKSGLPSDRFSAERTGGSVSTLTIQRTQQEDSAVYLCASSKEGGFTDTQYFGPGTRLTVL.

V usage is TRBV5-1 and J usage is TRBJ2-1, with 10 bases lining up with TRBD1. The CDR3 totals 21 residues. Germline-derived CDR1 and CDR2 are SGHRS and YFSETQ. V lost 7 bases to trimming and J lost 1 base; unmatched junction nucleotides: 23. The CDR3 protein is CASGAWPSGQGVIGSYNEQFF. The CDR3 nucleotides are TGCGCCAGCGGAGCTTGGCCCTCCGGACAGGGGGTTATAGGTTCCTACAATGAGCAGTTCTTC. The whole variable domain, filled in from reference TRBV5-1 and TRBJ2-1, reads KAGVTQTPRYLIKTRGQQVTLSCSPISGHRSVSWYQQTPGQGLQFLFEYFSETQRNKGNFPGRFSGRQFSNSRSEMNVSTLELGDSALYLCASGAWPSGQGVIGSYNEQFFGPGTRLTVL.